Listed below are T cell receptor beta chains from one sample, sequenced in a study of blood T cell repertoires in COVID-19. The protocol was immunoSEQ multiplex PCR, while the TCRdb copy is restricted to in-frame clones and leaves out a portion. The repertoire holds 150,000 to 160,000 clones, with about 73% as singletons. Sequenced sample: peripheral blood. Receptor source: an elderly man with acute or convalescent COVID-19. Both conserved end residues are part of each CDR3. D genes are given only for firm matches. Expanded clones get a size class; other rows say once, few or many, or leave the size out.

TRBV7-8	.	.	TRBJ2-1	CASSLGQGIINEQFF	TGTGCCAGCAGCTTAGGGCAGGGGATCATTAATGAGCAGTTCTTC
TRBV3-1/TRBV3-2	TRBD2	.	TRBJ2-3	CASSPGTSGEGTQYF	TGTGCCAGCAGCCCCGGGACTAGCGGGGAAGGTACGCAGTATTTT
TRBV6-1	.	.	TRBJ1-4	CASSEAEGLGEKLFF	TGTGCCAGCAGTGAAGCAGAGGGATTAGGCGAAAAACTGTTTTTT
TRBV9	TRBD2	.	TRBJ2-1	CASSGTSGAYNEQFF	TGTGCCAGCAGTGGGACTAGCGGGGCCTACAATGAGCAGTTCTTC
TRBV14	.	.	TRBJ2-7	CASSQAPLGYEQYF	TGTGCCAGCAGCCAAGCTCCCCTCGGTTACGAGCAGTACTTC
TRBV25-1	TRBD1	.	TRBJ2-1	CASSESGGWYNEQFF	TGTGCCAGCAGTGAATCAGGGGGCTGGTACAATGAGCAGTTCTTC
TRBV12-3/TRBV12-4	.	.	TRBJ2-5	CASSAGYQETQYF	TGTGCCAGCAGTGCGGGGTACCAAGAGACCCAGTACTTC
TRBV7-9	.	.	TRBJ1-1	CASSPDPGGYTEAFF	TGTGCCAGCAGCCCCGATCCAGGAGGCTACACTGAAGCTTTCTTT
TRBV15	.	.	TRBJ1-4	CATSRVIGLGNEKLFF	TGTGCCACCAGCAGAGTGATCGGACTGGGGAATGAAAAACTGTTTTTT
TRBV25-1	TRBD2	.	TRBJ2-5	CASSEWGGIETQYF	TGTGCCAGCAGTGAATGGGGGGGAATAGAGACCCAGTACTTC
TRBV5-5	.	.	TRBJ2-5	CASSLSWETQYF	TGTGCCAGCAGCTTGAGCTGGGAGACCCAGTACTTC
TRBV5-6	.	.	TRBJ2-7	CASSGRGYRDYEQYF	TGTGCCAGCAGTGGCCGCGGCTATCGGGATTACGAGCAGTACTTC
TRBV10-3	.	.	TRBJ2-6	CAISESLGYSGANVLTF	TGTGCCATCAGTGAGTCGCTCGGGTACTCTGGGGCCAACGTCCTGACTTTC
TRBV5-8	.	once	TRBJ1-5	CASSLRTEYQPQHF	TGTGCCAGCAGCTTGCGAACAGAGTATCAGCCCCAGCATTTT
TRBV11-3	TRBD1	few	TRBJ2-7	CASSPPGQGFHEQYF	TGTGCCAGCAGCCCTCCGGGACAGGGTTTCCACGAGCAGTACTTC
TRBV2	.	.	TRBJ2-2	CASSSLQGGELFF	TGTGCCAGCAGTTCCCTGCAGGGCGGGGAGCTGTTTTTT
TRBV29-1	TRBD1	few	TRBJ2-5	CSADRDQETQYF	TGCAGCGCCGACAGGGATCAAGAGACCCAGTACTTC
TRBV7-2	.	.	TRBJ1-2	CASSFVSVPGYTF	TGTGCCAGCAGCTTTGTCAGCGTGCCAGGCTACACCTTC
TRBV25-1	TRBD1	once	TRBJ2-7	CASRDAGTVYYEQYF	TGTGCCAGCAGGGATGCCGGGACAGTCTACTACGAGCAGTACTTC
TRBV24-1	.	few	TRBJ1-5	CATSEGRNSNQPQHF	TGTGCCACCAGTGAGGGCCGAAATAGCAATCAGCCCCAGCATTTT
TRBV7-3	.	many	TRBJ2-1	CASSLNGLYNEQFF	TGTGCCAGCAGCTTAAATGGCTTATACAATGAGCAGTTCTTC
TRBV5-4	.	.	TRBJ1-6	CASSKQLARADSPLHF	TGTGCCAGCAGCAAACAATTGGCCAGGGCGGATTCACCCCTCCACTTT
TRBV10-2	.	.	TRBJ1-1	CASSPPRGPTEAFF	TGCGCCAGCAGTCCCCCACGGGGTCCCACTGAAGCTTTCTTT
TRBV6-4	.	.	TRBJ1-2	CASSHGGQGYTF	TGTGCCAGCAGTCACGGGGGGCAAGGCTACACCTTC
TRBV9	.	.	TRBJ2-3	CASSVGELDTQYF	TGTGCCAGCAGCGTAGGGGAGCTGGATACGCAGTATTTT
TRBV5-1	.	.	TRBJ2-5	CASSFSTEPETQYF	TGCGCCAGCAGCTTTTCGACAGAGCCAGAGACCCAGTACTTC
TRBV2	TRBD1	.	TRBJ1-6	CASRTDRALRGSPLHF	TGTGCCAGCAGGACGGACAGGGCCCTCAGGGGTTCACCCCTCCACTTT
TRBV19	.	.	TRBJ2-5	CASSESRAQETQYF	TGTGCCAGTAGTGAGTCCAGGGCTCAAGAGACCCAGTACTTC
TRBV19	.	.	TRBJ1-5	CASSPRGGYSNQPQHF	TGTGCCAGTAGTCCAAGGGGGGGGTATAGCAATCAGCCCCAGCATTTT